This T cell receptor beta chain is drawn from a study of blood T cell repertoires in COVID-19. Study-level information: The United States, Italy and Spain provided the acute and convalescent COVID-19 samples. PBMCs, B-cell-depleted T cells, or T cells were the source of the cDNA or gDNA that made up the material.

A word on this clone: A junction boundary mismatches the germline segment, possibly from a read error.

Some clones are missing from TCRdb's copy, which holds only in-frame ones; the method was immunoSEQ multiplex PCR. The data show roughly 230,000 clones, with about nine tenths seen just once and around 0.86% held by the top ten. Germline CDR1 is KGHDR and CDR2 is SFDVKD. This CDR3 comprises 15 residues. The V gene is TRBV24-1, the J gene TRBJ2-3, with D perhaps matching TRBD2 (5 bases). The sequencing sample was made of peripheral blood. The sequence derives from a man in his thirties or forties with COVID-19, enrolled during active disease. CDR3 bases: TGTGCCACCAGTGCTTCAGCGTCTAGCACAGATACGCAGTGTTTT. The encoded protein is CATSASASSTDTQCF.